The clone carrying this T cell receptor beta chain was seen a few times. Its antigen is unidentified. This record comes from a study of cytomegalovirus exposure and HLA in healthy donors. Whole-study findings and limits: The dataset shows that most TCR sequences were rare, while some public TCRs occurred in many donors. It was reportedly the case that the classifier diagnosed cytomegalovirus status with high specificity and sensitivity.

Primers for the PCR totalled 60 Vbeta and 13 Jbeta. The assay was immunoSEQ multiplex PCR, and TCRdb's table has in-frame clones only and misses some. The sample lists approximately 190,000 clones, around 85% seen once, with more than 6% in the top ten. Germline values: CDR1 KGHSH, CDR2 LQKENI. CDR3 size: 15 residues. V gave up 3 bases and J gave up 5 bases, with 16 bases separating them. The source of this sequence is a man in his forties in good health and CMV-seropositive. V and J are TRBV18 and TRBJ1-1, with TRBD1 as a possible D gene (6 bases). The source material was PBMCs. The CDR3 loop reads CASSPGGGFNTEAFF. The CDR3, as DNA: TGTGCCAGCTCACCGGGAGGGGGATTTAATACTGAAGCTTTCTTT. Together with reference TRBV18 and TRBJ1-1, the CDR3 gives the full variable domain: NAGVMQNPRHLVRRRGQEARLRCSPMKGHSHVYWYRQLPEEGLKFMVYLQKENIIDESGMPKERFSAEFPKEGPSILRIQQVVRGDSAAYFCASSPGGGFNTEAFFGQGTRLTVV.